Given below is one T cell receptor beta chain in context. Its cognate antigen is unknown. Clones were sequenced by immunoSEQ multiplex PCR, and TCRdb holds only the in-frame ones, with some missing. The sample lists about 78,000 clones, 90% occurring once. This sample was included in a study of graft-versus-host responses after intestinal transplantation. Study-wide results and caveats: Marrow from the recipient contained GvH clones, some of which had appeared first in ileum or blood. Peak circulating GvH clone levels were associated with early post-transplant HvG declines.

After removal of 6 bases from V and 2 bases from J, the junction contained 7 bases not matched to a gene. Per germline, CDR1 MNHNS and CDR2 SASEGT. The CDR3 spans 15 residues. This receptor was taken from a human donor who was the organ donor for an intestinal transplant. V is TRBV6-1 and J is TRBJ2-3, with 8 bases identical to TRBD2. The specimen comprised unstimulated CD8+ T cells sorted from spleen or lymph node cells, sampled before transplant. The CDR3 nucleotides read TGTGCCAGCAGAGTCAGCGGGGGTTCCACAGATACGCAGTATTTT. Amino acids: CASRVSGGSTDTQYF.